These 3 T cell receptor beta chains were sequenced from one sample in a study of cytomegalovirus exposure and HLA in healthy donors. Profiling relied on immunoSEQ multiplex PCR, and the TCRdb table lists in-frame clones only, not all of them. The table lists 95,000 to 150,000 clones, 70% to 90% of them singletons. Material: PBMCs. The receptors were gathered from a woman between 18 and 30 years old in good health and CMV-seronegative.

This chain uses TRBV9 with TRBJ2-5, with TRBD2 matching 8 bases. The CDR3 consists of 16 residues. CDR1 SGDLS and CDR2 YYNGEE come from the germline V gene. V was clipped by 0 bases and J by 4 bases; unmatched bases: 8. The CDR3 is CASSVDGVGRGETQYF. CDR3 bases: TGTGCCAGCAGCGTAGATGGGGTCGGGAGGGGAGAGACCCAGTACTTC.

This clone was seen once. The chain links TRBV5-1 to TRBJ2-1; 10 bases agree with TRBD2. The CDR3 totals 15 residues. Trimming took 1 base from V and 4 from J; bases not matched to a gene: 2. From germline, CDR1 is SGHRS and CDR2 YFSETQ. The chain's CDR3 is CASSLSAGGYNEQFF. CDR3 nucleotide sequence: TGCGCCAGCAGCTTGTCAGCGGGGGGGTACAATGAGCAGTTCTTC.

The CDR3 sequence is CASQRQETQYF. In DNA form, the CDR3 reads TGTGCCTCACAGAGACAAGAGACCCAGTACTTC. J is TRBJ2-5 and V is TRBV30; D is unclear. Germline V gene data show CDR1 as GTSNPN and CDR2 as SVGIG (reference sequence). This CDR3 comprises 11 residues. Trimming cost V 7 bases and J 2 bases, with 8 bases left between them.